Listed below are T cell receptor beta chains from one sample, sequenced in a study of cytomegalovirus exposure and HLA in healthy donors. The method was immunoSEQ multiplex PCR; TCRdb's version includes in-frame clones alone and lacks a portion of them. The sample includes 150,000 to 200,000 clones, roughly four fifths of them seen just once. Sequenced material: PBMCs. The receptors originated from a middle-aged man in good health and CMV-seronegative. Each CDR3 is given without its conserved first and last residue. Fields, in order: D gene, J gene, V gene, CDR3 protein. The D gene is left open where the match is weak.

- | TRBJ2-3 | TRBV27 | ASSLSYTDTQY
TRBD2 | TRBJ2-1 | TRBV14 | ASSQVSPSGNLYNEQF
TRBD1 | TRBJ1-4 | TRBV5-1 | ASSTGQGGTEKLF
- | TRBJ2-3 | TRBV12-5 | ASGLGRYPGDTQY
TRBD1 | TRBJ2-1 | TRBV30 | AWRTGQLNEQF
- | TRBJ1-2 | TRBV27 | ASRPNGGGGYT
TRBD2 | TRBJ2-1 | TRBV6-1 | ASSEGEAGGPFFHYNEQF
- | TRBJ2-3 | TRBV7-2 | ASSLQPGVYADTQY
- | TRBJ1-3 | TRBV18 | ASSPNPAGAGNTIY
- | TRBJ1-1 | TRBV19 | ASSMEDQGLATEAF
- | TRBJ2-1 | TRBV7-3 | ASSPSTSRGTSEQF
TRBD1 | TRBJ1-4 | TRBV25-1 | ASRGGTDNEKLF
- | TRBJ1-2 | TRBV5-1 | ASSLTATGTGVYGYT
TRBD1 | TRBJ2-7 | TRBV6-7 | ASTGGDREFDEQY
- | TRBJ1-2 | TRBV27 | ASSPGPPRQGNYGYT
TRBD1 | TRBJ1-1 | TRBV5-4 | ASSLDGTGGNTEAF
- | TRBJ2-1 | TRBV9 | ASSFSGVSSYNEQF
- | TRBJ1-2 | TRBV5-1 | ASSLDKVYGYT
- | TRBJ2-1 | TRBV9 | ASSVVGPGRGNEQF
TRBD1 | TRBJ1-2 | TRBV7-2 | ASSLQGVTPNYGYT
TRBD1 | TRBJ2-7 | TRBV19 | ASAPRQGAYEQY
- | TRBJ2-2 | TRBV7-9 | ASSLPGRALTGELF
- | TRBJ1-1 | TRBV5-1 | ASSLEPTGTEAF
- | TRBJ1-3 | TRBV5-6 | ASSLFRAGNTIY
- | TRBJ1-2 | TRBV4-1 | ASSQDPSHSYGYT
- | TRBJ1-3 | TRBV11-2 | ASSLGRGGNTIY
- | TRBJ1-5 | TRBV2 | ASSASGDQPQH
TRBD1 | TRBJ2-5 | TRBV19 | ASSFRGLETQY